The 32 T cell receptor beta chains reported below all come from one sample, sequenced in a study of radiotherapy plus CTLA-4 blockade in lung cancer. Assay used: immunoSEQ multiplex PCR; TCRdb lists only in-frame clones, some missing. The table includes some 50,000 clones, more than 60% detected once. The material was peripheral blood, obtained from a patient treated with radiotherapy plus ipilimumab. The receptors shown here come from a human donor with non-small cell lung cancer who had a partial response to radiotherapy plus ipilimumab.

The gene calls are TRBV5-6 and TRBJ2-3; TRBD1 agrees at 7 bases. Germline V gives CDR1 SGHDT, CDR2 YYEEEE. The CDR3 runs 13 residues. Trimming cost V 4 bases and J 4 bases; bases outside gene matches: 3. The CDR3 region is CASSTGVADTQYF. Written as DNA, the CDR3 is TGTGCCAGCAGCACAGGGGTTGCAGATACGCAGTATTTT.

V usage is TRBV11-2 and J usage is TRBJ2-5; TRBD2 aligns across 9 bases. Germline CDR1 SGHAT, CDR2 FQNNGV. The trim removed 0 bases at V and 4 bases at J, leaving 15 bases unmatched. The CDR3 contains 19 residues. CDR3 DNA: TGTGCCAGCAGCTTAGACCCTCTTGAGGGGGCGGGGGGGCTAGAGACCCAGTACTTC. Residues: CASSLDPLEGAGGLETQYF.

The chain couples TRBV10-1 to TRBJ2-1; 11 bases match TRBD2. CDR3 length equals 15 residues. Germline V gives CDR1 WNHNN, CDR2 SYGVQD (reference sequence). The V and J ends lost 8 bases and 10 bases, in that order; junction bases with no gene match: 13. CDR3 region: CASGPGLAGGREQFF. Written as DNA, the CDR3 is TGCGCCAGCGGTCCTGGGCTAGCGGGGGGTAGGGAGCAGTTCTTC.

The rearrangement links TRBV6-6 to TRBJ2-7; 7 bases agree with TRBD1. Per germline, CDR1 MNHNY and CDR2 SVGAGI (reference sequence). With V trimmed by 2 bases and J by 3 bases, 7 bases remained unmatched. This CDR3 region has 15 residues. The CDR3 here is CASSYRDSTFYEQYF. The CDR3 coding sequence is TGTGCCAGCAGTTACAGGGACAGCACATTCTACGAGCAGTACTTC.

V gene TRBV7-2 combines with J gene TRBJ1-6; 9 bases align to TRBD1. Germline V CDR1 and CDR2: SGHTA, FQGNSA. CDR3 length: 15 amino acids. The ends lost 1 base at V and 9 bases at J; junction bases unmatched: 4. CDR3 bases: TGTGCCAGCAGCTTAGAACAGGGGGCTGGTTCACCCCTCCACTTT. This gives the protein CASSLEQGAGSPLHF.

This clone was seen only a few times. The chain recombines TRBV5-1 with TRBJ2-1; no clear D gene. Trimming took off 0 bases at V and 6 bases at J, with 10 bases between the two ends. CDR1 is SGHRS and CDR2 is YFSETQ in the germline V gene. The CDR3 is 14 amino acids. CDR3 coding DNA: TGCGCCAGCAGCTTGGAAGCGAATTCCAATGAGCAGTTCTTC. Amino acids: CASSLEANSNEQFF. Filled out from reference TRBV5-1 and TRBJ2-1, the complete variable domain reads KAGVTQTPRYLIKTRGQQVTLSCSPISGHRSVSWYQQTPGQGLQFLFEYFSETQRNKGNFPGRFSGRQFSNSRSEMNVSTLELGDSALYLCASSLEANSNEQFFGPGTRLTVL.

The chain uses TRBV29-1 and TRBJ2-5, with 7 positions matching TRBD2. CDR1 is SQVTM and CDR2 is ANQGSEA in the germline V gene. This CDR3 region has 12 residues. V gave up 6 bases and J gave up 2 bases; unmatched junction bases: 3. CDR3 nucleotide sequence: TGCAGCGTGGGGGGGGGACAAGAGACCCAGTACTTC. Protein sequence: CSVGGGQETQYF.

V and J are TRBV7-3 and TRBJ2-2; D unresolved. Germline CDR1 SGHTA, CDR2 FQGTGA. This CDR3 is 14 amino acids long. Trimming left V 5 bases short and J 3 bases short, with 10 bases between. The CDR3 region has the DNA TGTGCCAGCAGCCGCGGTGGAGACACCGGGGAGCTGTTTTTT. This gives the protein CASSRGGDTGELFF.

On this clone: Other DNA sequences from this sample encode an identical CDR3 as well. The CDR3 DNA reads as TGTGCCAGCAGCTCCGGGACAGGGGGCTATGGCTACACCTTC. Translation: CASSSGTGGYGYTF. The chain recombines TRBV6-5 with TRBJ1-2, with 11 bases aligning to TRBD1. The germline V gene has CDR1 MNHEY and CDR2 SVGAGI. The J segment lost 4 bases and the V segment lost 6 bases, leaving 4 bases of the junction unmatched. This CDR3 region has 14 residues.

The chain is built from TRBV11-1 and TRBJ1-1; unclear D gene. V was pared by 3 bases and J by 0 bases, with 11 bases between. The CDR3 is 15 residues long. CDR1 is SGHAT and CDR2 is FQDESV in the germline V gene (reference sequence). This CDR3 is CASSFSGSLNTEAFF. DNA for the CDR3: TGTGCCAGCAGCTTTTCCGGGAGCTTGAACACTGAAGCTTTCTTT.

The chain joins TRBV5-1 to TRBJ1-1, with D hard to call. The V end was cut by 3 bases, the J end by 3 bases, with 9 bases between. Germline CDR1 reads SGHRS; CDR2 reads YFSETQ. The CDR3 is 13 residues long. DNA for the CDR3: TGCGCCAGCAGCTGGACTCTCGACACTGAAGCTTTCTTT. Translating it yields CASSWTLDTEAFF.

The CDR3 DNA reads as TGTGCCAGTACCATGGAGGACCGGATGGGCTCACCCCTCCACTTT. Translating gives CASTMEDRMGSPLHF. The chain has TRBV19 and TRBJ1-6, with no clear D. Trimming removed 7 bases from V and 10 bases from J, with 20 bases in between. CDR1 and CDR2 (germline): LNHDA, SQIVND (reference sequence). The CDR3 is made up of 15 amino acids.

The chain has TRBV5-1 and TRBJ2-3, with D perhaps TRBD1 (6 bases). The germline V gene encodes CDR1 SGHRS and CDR2 YFSETQ. The CDR3 length is 14 residues. V was clipped by 4 bases and J by 4 bases, with 13 bases between them. CDR3 in DNA: TGCGCCAGCAGCCCGCCGGACAGTCCAGATACGCAGTATTTT. Translated, it gives CASSPPDSPDTQYF.

The J gene is TRBJ2-2, the V gene TRBV5-1; 9 bases line up with TRBD2. The length of the CDR3 is 16 residues. Germline V lookup: CDR1 SGHRS, CDR2 YFSETQ. The V segment lost 2 bases and the J segment 4 bases; nucleotides outside the gene matches: 6. The CDR3, as DNA: TGCGCCAGCAGCTTAGCTAGCGGGGTTGTCACCGGGGAGCTGTTTTTT. Translation gives CASSLASGVVTGELFF.

The gene calls are TRBV7-2 and TRBJ1-1, with 8 bases identical to TRBD1. Germline assignment: CDR1 SGHTA and CDR2 FQGNSA. The CDR3 has 14 residues. Trimming took 4 bases from V and 10 from J; bases not matched to a gene: 11. Here the CDR3 DNA reads TGTGCCAGCAGCTCCTCAGGTCAGGGGGCGGCAGCTTTCTTT. Protein sequence: CASSSSGQGAAAFF.

This chain links TRBV28 with TRBJ2-7; D remains unclear. Trimming pared 3 bases from V and 0 bases from J, leaving 12 bases between. This CDR3 comprises 15 residues. Germline loops: CDR1 MDHEN, CDR2 SYDVKM. The CDR3 DNA is TGTGCCAGCAGTTTGTGGCGGCAACTCTCCTACGAGCAGTACTTC. Its protein product is CASSLWRQLSYEQYF.

This clone was observed a handful of times. The V call is TRBV5-1, the J call TRBJ1-2; 10 bases line up with TRBD1. The CDR3 has 14 residues. The germline V gene encodes CDR1 SGHRS and CDR2 YFSETQ. V lost 2 bases and J lost 6; bases outside the gene matches: 4. The CDR3 sequence is CASSLLDRGDGYTF. CDR3 bases: TGCGCCAGCAGCTTATTGGACAGGGGGGATGGCTACACCTTC.

This clone appeared a few times. The V and J genes are TRBV28 and TRBJ1-1; TRBD1 might be the D (5 bases). CDR3 length equals 14 residues. Germline lookup yields CDR1 MDHEN and CDR2 SYDVKM. V was clipped by 6 bases and J by 0 bases, with 11 bases between them. The CDR3: CASRLSGVNTEAFF. For the CDR3, the DNA is TGTGCCAGCAGATTGTCGGGGGTGAACACTGAAGCTTTCTTT.

The chain uses TRBV6-6 and TRBJ1-1, with 9 bases fitting TRBD1. The CDR3 length is 16 residues. Trimming cost V 6 bases and J 1 base; bases outside gene matches: 9. Germline V CDR1 and CDR2: MNHNY, SVGAGI (reference sequence). As DNA, the CDR3 is TGTGCCAGCAGGTCCGGGACAGGGTTCGCGAACACTGAAGCTTTCTTT. Protein: CASRSGTGFANTEAFF.

The rearrangement joins TRBV28 to TRBJ2-1; 10 bases align to TRBD2. With V trimmed by 8 bases and J by 3 bases, 7 bases remained unmatched. Germline V gene data show CDR1 as MDHEN and CDR2 as SYDVKM. CDR3 size: 15 residues. The CDR3 sequence: CASVLSGGDYNEQFF. CDR3 coding DNA: TGTGCCAGCGTTCTAAGCGGGGGGGACTACAATGAGCAGTTCTTC.

This clone was seen just once. J is TRBJ2-3 and V is TRBV9, with TRBD1 matching over 10 bases. Germline V gene lookup returns CDR1 SGDLS and CDR2 YYNGEE. V lost 3 bases, J lost 3 bases, and 7 bases stayed unmatched. This CDR3 comprises 16 residues. The CDR3 protein is CASSAPGQGLTDTQYF. The CDR3 region has the DNA TGTGCCAGCAGCGCGCCGGGACAGGGGTTAACAGATACGCAGTATTTT.

This chain connects TRBV6-1 to TRBJ2-3; TRBD2 matches 9 bases. With 2 bases clipped from V and 0 bases from J, the junction kept 0 bases outside the gene matches. The CDR3 covers 15 residues. Looked up from germline, CDR1 is MNHNS and CDR2 is SASEGT. CDR3 in amino acids: CASSESGGSTDTQYF. DNA for the CDR3: TGTGCCAGCAGTGAAAGCGGGGGGAGCACAGATACGCAGTATTTT.

The V call is TRBV5-1, the J call TRBJ2-2; 10 bases are a match to TRBD1. Unmatched junction bases numbered 9, after V lost 3 bases and J lost 4 bases. The CDR3 runs to 17 residues. Per germline, CDR1 SGHRS and CDR2 YFSETQ. CDR3 bases: TGCGCCAGCAGCTGGGACAGGGGCCAACGGGGCACCGGGGAGCTGTTTTTT. Translation gives CASSWDRGQRGTGELFF.

Concerning this clone: The junction differs from germline at one of its ends, possibly a read error. The same CDR3 also results from other DNA sequences found in this sample. CDR3 sequence: CATSRRQGGNEKLFF. CDR3 DNA sequence: TGCGCCACCAGCAGAAGACAGGGGGGGAATGAAAAACTGTTTTTT. The rearrangement links TRBV15 to TRBJ1-4, with 9 bases that match TRBD1. CDR1 and CDR2 from the germline V gene are LNHNV and YYDKDF (reference sequence). This CDR3 contains 15 residues.

In this sample, this clone turned up a few times. The chain is built from TRBV6-5 and TRBJ2-7, with TRBD1 identical over 7 bases. Germline V gives CDR1 MNHEY, CDR2 SVGAGI. Losses at the gene ends were 5 bases for V and 3 bases for J; bases not matched to a gene: 7. The CDR3 contains 14 residues. As DNA, the CDR3 is TGTGCCAGCAGTCAAACAGGGGATCGCTACGAGCAGTACTTC. It translates to CASSQTGDRYEQYF.

In DNA form, the CDR3 reads TGTGCCAGCAGCGAGGCCTTAAAAAACATTCAGTACTTC. It codes for CASSEALKNIQYF. V usage is TRBV2 and J usage is TRBJ2-4; D gene unclear. CDR1 SNHLY and CDR2 FYNNEI come from the germline V gene. Trimming removed 6 bases at V and 4 bases at J, with 10 bases between. The CDR3 contains 13 residues.

This chain joins TRBV6-5 and TRBJ2-2; D is uncertain. Trimming cost V 6 bases and J 3 bases, with 11 bases left between them. Germline V gives CDR1 MNHEY, CDR2 SVGAGI. This CDR3 region has 14 residues. The CDR3 loop reads CASSLYGYTGELFF. DNA for the CDR3: TGTGCCAGCAGCCTGTACGGGTACACCGGGGAGCTGTTTTTT.

This clone has more than one count but fewer than ten. The chain has TRBV6-5 and TRBJ1-6; the match to TRBD1 covers 9 bases. The V gene's germline CDR1 is MNHEY and CDR2 SVGAGI. The CDR3 has 14 residues. V lost 6 bases and J lost 10; bases outside the gene matches: 7. The CDR3 loop is CASSRQGERSPLHF. The CDR3 DNA reads as TGTGCCAGCAGCCGACAGGGGGAGAGATCACCCCTCCACTTT.

The chain has TRBV7-2 and TRBJ2-3; 11 bases match TRBD2. The germline CDR1 and CDR2 sequences are SGHTA and FQGNSA. The CDR3 sequence is 16 residues long. The junction had 7 bases not matched to a gene; V was cut back by 7 bases and J by 1 base. CDR3: CASIPTLAGGTDTQYF. DNA of the CDR3: TGTGCCAGCATCCCCACACTAGCGGGGGGCACAGATACGCAGTATTTT.

The V and J genes are TRBV19 and TRBJ1-6; 10 positions agree with TRBD1. This CDR3 region has 13 residues. Germline CDR1 LNHDA, CDR2 SQIVND (reference sequence). V shed 8 bases, J shed 9 bases, and the junction held 4 bases outside the gene matches. This chain's CDR3 is CASGTGVSSPLHF. The DNA for the CDR3 is TGTGCCAGTGGGACAGGGGTAAGTTCACCCCTCCACTTT.

The chain joins TRBV9 to TRBJ1-3, with TRBD1 identical over 9 bases. The CDR3 consists of 15 residues. Germline V lookup: CDR1 SGDLS, CDR2 YYNGEE. The V gene end was trimmed by 4 bases and the J gene end by 3 bases; junction bases not matched to a gene: 5. The CDR3 bases are TGTGCCAGCAGCCAACAGGGGGCGCATGGAAACACCATATATTTT. Protein: CASSQQGAHGNTIYF.

The rearrangement links TRBV5-1 to TRBJ2-3, with 14 bases identical to TRBD2. The CDR3 spans 16 residues. In germline, CDR1 is SGHRS, CDR2 YFSETQ. J lost 5 bases, V lost 3 bases, and 5 bases had no gene match. DNA of the CDR3: TGCGCCAGCAGCTCGGGGACTAGCGGGGGAATAGATACGCAGTATTTT. It translates to CASSSGTSGGIDTQYF. Looking up the rest from reference TRBV5-1 and TRBJ2-3 gives the full variable domain: KAGVTQTPRYLIKTRGQQVTLSCSPISGHRSVSWYQQTPGQGLQFLFEYFSETQRNKGNFPGRFSGRQFSNSRSEMNVSTLELGDSALYLCASSSGTSGGIDTQYFGPGTRLTVL.